The rows below give T cell receptor beta chains drawn from one sample of a study of blood T cell repertoires in COVID-19. The table came from immunoSEQ multiplex PCR; TCRdb's copy has only in-frame clones and leaves some out. This sample has 350,000 to 400,000 clones, with approximately 88% found just once. Material: peripheral blood. The receptors come from a woman aged 25 to 39 with COVID-19, enrolled during active disease. The CDR3 runs from the conserved cysteine through the conserved F or W. D genes are given only for firm matches. Part of the rows lack a size; the others show once, few, many or a class for expanded clones.

abundance | j_gene | len | v_gene | d_gene | CDR3nt | CDR3aa
NA | TRBJ2-3 | 15 | TRBV2 | TRBD2 | TGTGCCAGCAGTGAAGGCGGGGGAGAGGTGGATACGCAGTATTTT | CASSEGGGEVDTQYF
NA | TRBJ1-1 | 14 | TRBV7-9 | NA | TGTGCCAGCAGCTTAAACGAGGGTGTCACTGAAGCTTTCTTT | CASSLNEGVTEAFF
NA | TRBJ1-4 | 16 | TRBV7-2 | NA | TGTGCCAGCAGCATCTTTCCGGGGGGGGAAGGTGGAAAACTGTTTTTT | CASSIFPGGEGGKLFF
NA | TRBJ2-3 | 16 | TRBV13 | TRBD2 | TGTGCCAGCAGTTTGGGAAGCGGGAGGACCACAGATACGCAGTATTTT | CASSLGSGRTTDTQYF
NA | TRBJ2-1 | 15 | TRBV7-2 | TRBD1 | TGTGCCAGCAGCCCGGGACAGAGACTTTACAATGAGCAGTTCTTC | CASSPGQRLYNEQFF
NA | TRBJ1-5 | 13 | TRBV3-1/TRBV3-2 | NA | TGTGCCAGCAGCCAAGATTCCGGGGAGCCCCAGCATTTT | CASSQDSGEPQHF
NA | TRBJ1-1 | 16 | TRBV2 | NA | TGTGCCAGCAGTGAACCGCGAGGGAGTGTGGACACTGAAGCTTTCTTT | CASSEPRGSVDTEAFF
NA | TRBJ1-4 | 17 | TRBV5-6 | NA | TGTGCCAGCAGCTTGTCTTTGAACAGGGAAACTAATGAAAAACTGTTTTTT | CASSLSLNRETNEKLFF
NA | TRBJ2-5 | 13 | TRBV3-1/TRBV3-2 | TRBD2 | TGTGCCAGCAGCCAAATCGGGGGGGAGACCCAGTACTTC | CASSQIGGETQYF
NA | TRBJ1-5 | 17 | TRBV3-1/TRBV3-2 | TRBD1 | TGTGCCAGCAGCCAAGATCTTCGGACAGGGGTGGTTCAGCCCCAGCATTTT | CASSQDLRTGVVQPQHF
NA | TRBJ2-1 | 17 | TRBV2 | TRBD2 | TGTGCCAGCAGTGAAATAGCGGGGGGGCTTAGCGTGAATGAGCAGTTCTTC | CASSEIAGGLSVNEQFF
NA | TRBJ1-2 | 12 | TRBV27 | NA | TGTGCCAGCAGTTCAAGCCCACAGGCGATTACCTTC | CASSSSPQAITF
NA | TRBJ1-2 | 16 | TRBV19 | NA | TGTGCCAGTACCATCGGAATCGGCCTTCCGGAGAATGGCTACACCTTC | CASTIGIGLPENGYTF
NA | TRBJ1-1 | 14 | TRBV6-6 | NA | TGTGCCAGCAGTTACGAGGTCGGGAACACTGAAGCTTTCTTT | CASSYEVGNTEAFF
NA | TRBJ1-2 | 16 | TRBV4-3 | NA | TGCGCCAGCAGCCATCAAAACCCCCAGGGAGGGTATGGCTACACCTTC | CASSHQNPQGGYGYTF
NA | TRBJ2-7 | 15 | TRBV28 | TRBD1 | TGTGCCAGCAGTCCCGAAGTTGACAGGGTATGGGAGCAGTACTTC | CASSPEVDRVWEQYF
NA | TRBJ1-2 | 14 | TRBV13 | NA | TGTGCCAGCAGCTTAGGCAGGCCCCCCAGTGGCTACACCTTC | CASSLGRPPSGYTF
NA | TRBJ1-4 | 16 | TRBV3-1/TRBV3-2 | NA | TGTGCCAGCAGCCAAGAAGGTAGAGGCGGAGGAGAAAAACTGTTTTTT | CASSQEGRGGGEKLFF
NA | TRBJ2-2 | 13 | TRBV29-1 | TRBD2 | TGCAGCGTTAGCGGGACGAACACCGGGGAGCTGTTTTTT | CSVSGTNTGELFF
NA | TRBJ2-5 | 15 | TRBV2 | TRBD2 | TGTGCCAGCAGTGAAGAAACGGGGGGTCAAGAGACCCAGTACTTC | CASSEETGGQETQYF
once | TRBJ2-2 | 16 | TRBV6-1 | NA | TGTGCCAGCAGTGAATTTGCTAGAGCGAACACCGGGGAGCTGTTTTTT | CASSEFARANTGELFF
NA | TRBJ2-1 | 15 | TRBV6-2/TRBV6-3 | TRBD1 | TGTGCCAGCAGTCAGACAGGGGGCGAAGTCGATGAGCAGTTCTTC | CASSQTGGEVDEQFF
NA | TRBJ2-2 | 17 | TRBV23-1 | NA | TGCGCCAGCAGTCAATCGGGAGGGGGAGTAGGTACCGGGGAGCTGTTTTTT | CASSQSGGGVGTGELFF
NA | TRBJ2-5 | 17 | TRBV5-1 | NA | TGCGCCAGCAGCTTGGGGGGGCGGTTGCGGTCCGAAGAGACCCAGTACTTC | CASSLGGRLRSEETQYF
NA | TRBJ1-2 | 14 | TRBV2 | NA | TGTGCCAGCATAGGGGAGGCCAAAAGCTATGGCTACACCTTC | CASIGEAKSYGYTF
NA | TRBJ2-1 | 16 | TRBV10-3 | NA | TGTGCCATCGCAGAGCGGCAACCGAGCTCCTACAATGAGCAGTTCTTC | CAIAERQPSSYNEQFF
once | TRBJ2-1 | 16 | TRBV11-2 | TRBD2 | TGTGCCAGCAGCTTAGAGGGGGGACTACCCCGCAATGAGCAGTTCTTC | CASSLEGGLPRNEQFF
NA | TRBJ2-3 | 13 | TRBV5-1 | TRBD1 | TGCGCCAGCCGACAGGGGGCGCGTGATACGCAGTATTTT | CASRQGARDTQYF
NA | TRBJ2-1 | 12 | TRBV19 | NA | TGTGCCACCCGCTCCCCAGGAGGAGAGCAGTTCTTC | CATRSPGGEQFF
NA | TRBJ1-5 | 19 | TRBV6-1 | NA | TGTGCCAGCAGTGAAATTTCGGGTAATTATAGGTATAGCAATCAGCCCCAGCATTTT | CASSEISGNYRYSNQPQHF
once | TRBJ2-7 | 15 | TRBV5-6 | TRBD1 | TGTGCCAGCAGCTCCCGACAGGGGGCGAGGTACGAGCAGTACTTC | CASSSRQGARYEQYF
NA | TRBJ2-1 | 15 | TRBV5-1 | NA | TGCGCCAGCAGCTCCACGGACAGCTCCTACAATGAGCAGTTCTTC | CASSSTDSSYNEQFF
NA | TRBJ1-4 | 17 | TRBV28 | TRBD1 | TGTGCCAGCAGGCCCTCACCGGGACAGGGGGTAGAAGAAAAACTGTTTTTT | CASRPSPGQGVEEKLFF
few | TRBJ1-5 | 17 | TRBV5-8 | TRBD1 | TGTGCCAGCAGCTCTTTACCCCGACAGGGGGGAAATCAGCCCCAGCATTTT | CASSSLPRQGGNQPQHF
NA | TRBJ1-2 | 13 | TRBV2 | NA | TGTGCCAGCAGTGAACGTCTGGGGCTTGGCTACACCTTC | CASSERLGLGYTF
once | TRBJ2-7 | 14 | TRBV19 | NA | TGTGCCAGTAGTCGGACTCCCACCGCCTACGAGCAGTACTTC | CASSRTPTAYEQYF
NA | TRBJ1-1 | 14 | TRBV27 | NA | TGTGCCACCTCACGAGCGTCTCCAAACACTGAAGCTTTCTTT | CATSRASPNTEAFF